This entry lists 21 T cell receptor beta chains sequenced from one sample in a study of cytomegalovirus exposure and HLA in healthy donors (dated by TCRdb to about 2017). Library preparation employed the immunoSEQ multiplex PCR assay. The multiplex PCR relied on a mix of 60 forward primers for TCR Vbeta segments and 13 reverse primers for TCR Jbeta segments. Sourced from immuneACCESS, this table was stored by TCRdb with only in-frame sequences that have V and J called. A share of the clones is absent; for the studies checked, an unresolved V gene accounts for under half, and the remainder has no known explanation. The sample's records list about 91,000 clones. The ten largest clones add up to under 4.5% of the sample. What was sequenced was PBMCs. The source of these receptors is a woman in her 30s in good health and CMV-seronegative.

The chain carries TRBV10-2 and TRBJ2-5, with D perhaps matching TRBD2 (6 bases). The tail of the sequence fits TRBJ2-7 better, so the J call may be wrong. The CDR3 sequence is 13 residues long. Per the germline V gene, CDR1 is WSHSY and CDR2 is SAAADI. CDR3 bases: TGCGCCAGCCGGGACTTCAGCTCCTACGAGCAGTACTTC. It codes for CASRDFSSYEQYF.

The chain has TRBV5-4 and TRBJ1-2; 11 nucleotides agree with TRBD1. V was pared by 10 bases and J by 3 bases, with 5 bases of the junction left unmatched. From germline, CDR1 is SGHNT and CDR2 YYREEE (reference sequence). CDR3 length: 13 residues. The CDR3 spells CASRTGGDYGYTF. As DNA, the CDR3 is TGTGCCTCCCGGACAGGGGGCGACTATGGCTACACCTTC. Variable domain in full (rest from reference TRBV5-4 and TRBJ1-2): ETGVTQSPTHLIKTRGQQVTLRCSSQSGHNTVSWYQQALGQGPQFIFQYYREEENGRGNFPPRFSGLQFPNYSSELNVNALELDDSALYLCASRTGGDYGYTFGSGTRLTVV.

The V call is TRBV4-1, the J call TRBJ2-3; the match to TRBD2 covers 13 bases. The V segment lost 1 base and the J segment 4 bases; nucleotides outside the gene matches: 5. Per the germline V gene, CDR1 is MGHRA and CDR2 is YSYEKL. The CDR3 totals 17 residues. This chain's CDR3 is CASSQVVTSGGPDTQYF. DNA for the CDR3: TGCGCCAGCAGCCAAGTGGTGACTAGCGGGGGGCCAGATACGCAGTATTTT.

The CDR3 bases are TGTGCCAGCAGTTTTGAGCCGGGAGGCACAAACGAGCAGTACTTC. As protein: CASSFEPGGTNEQYF. The chain employs TRBV28 and TRBJ2-7; 7 bases map to TRBD2. Trimming cost V 3 bases and J 5 bases; bases outside gene matches: 10. CDR1 is MDHEN, CDR2 SYDVKM, per germline. This CDR3 has 15 residues. The full variable domain, completed using reference TRBV28 and TRBJ2-7, is DVKVTQSSRYLVKRTGEKVFLECVQDMDHENMFWYRQDPGLGLRLIYFSYDVKMKEKGDIPEGYSVSREKKERFSLILESASTNQTSMYLCASSFEPGGTNEQYFGPGTRLTVT.

This rearrangement joins TRBV30 to TRBJ1-2; D not resolved. V was shortened by 4 bases and J by 7 bases, with 13 bases between the two germline ends. The CDR3 loop spans 12 amino acids. Germline V gene sequence: CDR1 GTSNPN, CDR2 SVGIG (reference sequence). The CDR3 DNA sequence: TGTGCCTGGAAAAGGGTGGAGGCTGGCTACACCTTC. Its translation is CAWKRVEAGYTF.

The rearrangement links TRBV7-9 to TRBJ2-5; D remains unclear. This CDR3 is 15 amino acids long. Germline values: CDR1 SEHNR, CDR2 FQNEAQ (reference sequence). V was trimmed by 5 bases and J by 5 bases, leaving 18 bases between them. The CDR3 loop is CASSNLGQTRETQYF. The CDR3 DNA is TGTGCCAGCAGCAACTTAGGTCAGACGAGGGAGACCCAGTACTTC.

DNA of the CDR3: TGCGCCAGCAGCTTGGATACATCCACTGAAGCTTTCTTT. Translating gives CASSLDTSTEAFF. The chain recombines TRBV5-1 with TRBJ1-1; D remains ambiguous. Trimming removed 0 bases from V and 4 bases from J, with 7 bases in between. The CDR3 extends over 13 amino acids. Per the germline V gene, CDR1 is SGHRS and CDR2 is YFSETQ.

CDR3 coding DNA: TGTGCCAGCACCTTTTATAGTGTCGCGAACACCGGGGAGCTGTTTTTT. This sequence encodes CASTFYSVANTGELFF. The J gene is TRBJ2-2, the V gene TRBV13; unclear D gene. The CDR3 sequence is 16 residues long. V lost 7 bases, J lost 0 bases, and 15 bases lay in between. The germline gives CDR1 PRHDT, CDR2 FYEKMQ (reference sequence).

The chain employs TRBV9 and TRBJ2-2, with 8 bases that match TRBD1. Trimming at V came to 3 bases and at J to 1 base, leaving 5 bases not matched to a gene. This CDR3 has 16 residues. The germline V gene has CDR1 SGDLS and CDR2 YYNGEE. CDR3 sequence (DNA): TGTGCCAGCAGCGGTCAGGGGACAGGGAACACCGGGGAGCTGTTTTTT. It is translated as CASSGQGTGNTGELFF.

The CDR3 DNA sequence: TGTGCCAGTAGTCCCCACCTGAGGACTGAAGCTTTCTTT. Translated: CASSPHLRTEAFF. The chain is built from TRBV19 and TRBJ1-1; D call uncertain. Trimming cost V 5 bases and J 5 bases, with 12 bases left between them. This CDR3 has 13 residues. CDR1 and CDR2 from the germline V gene are LNHDA and SQIVND (reference sequence).

The rearrangement links TRBV14 to TRBJ2-2, with D possibly being TRBD1 (5 bases). CDR3 length equals 17 residues. Looked up from germline, CDR1 is SGHDN and CDR2 is FVKESK. V was cut by 0 bases and J by 4 bases, with 15 bases left in between. This CDR3 reads CASSQEQDRWGTGELFF. DNA for the CDR3: TGTGCCAGCAGCCAAGAACAGGACCGATGGGGCACCGGGGAGCTGTTTTTT.

The chain has TRBV5-4 and TRBJ2-2; 7 bases align to TRBD2. CDR3 length equals 18 residues. Germline lookup yields CDR1 SGHNT and CDR2 YYREEE (reference sequence). The ends lost 3 bases at V and 1 base at J; junction bases unmatched: 12. The CDR3 coding sequence is TGTGCCAGCAGCTCATTACCTCCGGGACTAATGAACACCGGGGAGCTGTTTTTT. This translates into CASSSLPPGLMNTGELFF.

The chain has TRBV5-4 and TRBJ1-1, with 8 bases aligning to TRBD1. J gave up 4 bases and V 0 bases, and 5 bases lay outside the gene matches. The CDR3 sequence is 15 residues long. Germline CDR1 and CDR2: SGHNT and YYREEE (reference sequence). CDR3 coding DNA: TGTGCCAGCAGCTTGGGACCAGGGGGCCTCACTGAAGCTTTCTTT. This codes for CASSLGPGGLTEAFF.

The V gene is TRBV11-3, the J gene TRBJ1-1; D is unclear. Per germline, CDR1 SGHNT and CDR2 YENEEA. The CDR3 covers 14 residues. Trimming cost V 3 bases and J 3 bases, with 11 bases left between them. CDR3 coding DNA: TGTGCCAGCAGCTTGGAGGGAGCGGACACTGAAGCTTTCTTT. Its translation is CASSLEGADTEAFF.

The rearrangement uses TRBV19 and TRBJ2-3, with 9 positions matching TRBD2. Germline V gene sequence: CDR1 LNHDA, CDR2 SQIVND (reference sequence). Germline trimming cut 5 bases from V and 6 bases from J; bases unmatched to any gene: 12. The CDR3 length is 16 residues. The CDR3 nucleotides are TGTGCCAGTAGTCCAAAGACAGGCGGGGGGGCCGATACGCAGTATTTT. Translation: CASSPKTGGGADTQYF.

The chain recombines TRBV18 with TRBJ2-1, with a tentative D call TRBD2 (6 bases). Trimming shortened V by 3 bases and J by 7 bases, and 10 bases separated the two germline ends. The CDR3 length is 13 residues. CDR1 and CDR2 (germline): KGHSH, LQKENI. CDR3 coding DNA: TGTGCCAGCTCACCCAGTCGGGGGAATGAGCAGTTCTTC. It encodes CASSPSRGNEQFF.

The genes are TRBV19 and TRBJ2-3; 7 nucleotides match TRBD1. CDR3 length: 16 residues. V was pared by 1 base and J by 0 bases, with 4 bases of the junction left unmatched. Germline CDR1 LNHDA, CDR2 SQIVND (reference sequence). The CDR3: CASSIGPGGSTDTQYF. The CDR3 coding sequence is TGTGCCAGTAGTATAGGGCCAGGGGGAAGCACAGATACGCAGTATTTT.

The chain uses TRBV18 and TRBJ1-1; 7 nucleotides align to TRBD1. V was clipped by 5 bases and J by 3 bases; unmatched bases: 3. The germline V gene encodes CDR1 KGHSH and CDR2 LQKENI. The CDR3 spans 13 residues. As DNA, the CDR3 is TGTGCCAGCTCAGGGACAGAAGACACTGAAGCTTTCTTT. It codes for CASSGTEDTEAFF.

This chain links TRBV7-3 with TRBJ2-5; TRBD1 aligns across 7 bases. J gave up 5 bases and V 3 bases, and 6 bases lay outside the gene matches. Per germline, CDR1 SGHTA and CDR2 FQGTGA. CDR3 length: 14 residues. In nucleotides, the CDR3 is TGTGCCAGCAGCTTCACAGGGGAATCGGAGACCCAGTACTTC. Protein: CASSFTGESETQYF.

The V call is TRBV28, the J call TRBJ1-1; 7 nucleotides match TRBD1. Germline trimming cut 6 bases from V and 3 bases from J; bases unmatched to any gene: 7. CDR1 and CDR2 from the germline V gene are MDHEN and SYDVKM. The CDR3 runs to 14 residues. CDR3 coding DNA: TGTGCCAGCAGCCTCACAGGGGAGGACACTGAAGCTTTCTTT. It codes for CASSLTGEDTEAFF.

The V call is TRBV11-1, the J call TRBJ2-1; 9 bases are shared with TRBD2. Losses at the gene ends were 5 bases for V and 8 bases for J; bases not matched to a gene: 7. This CDR3 region has 14 residues. From germline, CDR1 is SGHAT and CDR2 FQDESV (reference sequence). The DNA of the CDR3 is TGTGCCAGCAGCCCGGGACTAGCTGGGTATGAGCAGTTCTTC. Its translation is CASSPGLAGYEQFF. Full variable domain (rest looked up from reference TRBV11-1 and TRBJ2-1): EAEVAQSPRYKITEKSQAVAFWCDPISGHATLYWYRQILGQGPELLVQFQDESVVDDSQLPKDRFSAERLKGVDSTLKIQPAELGDSAMYLCASSPGLAGYEQFFGPGTRLTVL.